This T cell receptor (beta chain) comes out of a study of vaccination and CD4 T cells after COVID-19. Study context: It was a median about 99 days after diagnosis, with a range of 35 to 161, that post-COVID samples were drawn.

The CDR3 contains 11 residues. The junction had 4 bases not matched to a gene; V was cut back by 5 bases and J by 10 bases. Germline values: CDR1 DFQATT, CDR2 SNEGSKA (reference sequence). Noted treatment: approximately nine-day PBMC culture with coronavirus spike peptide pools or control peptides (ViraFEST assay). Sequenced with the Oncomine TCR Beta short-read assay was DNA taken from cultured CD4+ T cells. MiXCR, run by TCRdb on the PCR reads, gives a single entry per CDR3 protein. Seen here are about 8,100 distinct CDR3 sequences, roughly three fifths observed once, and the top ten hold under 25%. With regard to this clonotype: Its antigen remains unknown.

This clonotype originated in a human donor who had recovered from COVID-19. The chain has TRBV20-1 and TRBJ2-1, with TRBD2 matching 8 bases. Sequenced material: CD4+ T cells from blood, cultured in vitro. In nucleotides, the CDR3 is TGCAGTGCTCGAATAGCGGGAGAGCAGTTCTTC. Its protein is CSARIAGEQFF.